These 20 T cell receptor beta chains were all obtained from the same sample, sequenced in a study of beta chain features in type 1 diabetes. Study-wide findings and caveats: TCRB CDR3s were moderately but significantly shorter in Type 1 diabetes patients in all four CD4+ subsets.

No antigen has been identified for these receptors. The sequenced template was cDNA made from the entire isolated RNA. TCRdb's table, derived via immunoSEQ multiplex PCR, lists solely in-frame clones and lacks some. Of 120,000 or so clones listed, about 16% are singletons. Source material: central memory CD4+ T cells from blood. These receptors originate from a man aged 30-40 years with type 1 diabetes.

This clone was counted only a few times. The genes are TRBV15 and TRBJ2-7; 8 bases are a match to TRBD1. The junction had 7 bases not matched to a gene; V was cut back by 0 bases and J by 6 bases. CDR3 length: 15 residues. Looked up from germline, CDR1 is LNHNV and CDR2 is YYDKDF (reference sequence). The CDR3 sequence: CATSRERDRWVEQYF. The DNA for the CDR3 is TGTGCCACCAGCAGAGAACGGGACAGGTGGGTCGAGCAGTACTTC.

The rearrangement uses TRBV18 and TRBJ1-6; D uncertain. The length of the CDR3 is 13 residues. Per the germline V gene, CDR1 is KGHSH and CDR2 is LQKENI. V shed 2 bases and J shed 9 bases, with 8 bases lying between them. The CDR3 nucleotides are TGTGCCAGCTCACCAAAGGTCCTTTCACCCCTCCACTTT. Translated, it gives CASSPKVLSPLHF.

The V call is TRBV7-3, the J call TRBJ2-1, with D perhaps matching TRBD2 (5 bases). Germline V gives CDR1 SGHTA, CDR2 FQGTGA. Trimming removed 4 bases at V and 0 bases at J, with 10 bases between. This CDR3 has 15 amino acids. Here the CDR3 reads CASSSRGSSYNEQFF. CDR3 nucleotide sequence: TGTGCCAGCAGCTCCCGAGGGAGCTCCTACAATGAGCAGTTCTTC.

This chain joins TRBV6-1 and TRBJ2-1, with D possibly TRBD1 on 6 matching bases. Germline CDR1 reads MNHNS; CDR2 reads SASEGT. V shed 6 bases and J shed 10 bases, with 16 bases lying between them. This CDR3 region has 13 residues. The CDR3 DNA is TGTGCCAGCAGAACGTCAGGGGCGATAGAGCAGTTCTTC. Amino acid sequence: CASRTSGAIEQFF.

CDR3 sequence (DNA): TGTGCCAGCAGTCCCGGTTTTGAGACAGTGAACACTGAAGCTTTCTTT. It is translated as CASSPGFETVNTEAFF. The chain joins TRBV7-9 to TRBJ1-1, with D possibly being TRBD1 (5 bases). With 6 bases removed from V and 0 bases from J, the gap between germline ends came to 17 bases. The CDR3 extends over 16 amino acids. Germline V gene lookup returns CDR1 SEHNR and CDR2 FQNEAQ (reference sequence).

The chain joins TRBV29-1 to TRBJ2-7; D is perhaps TRBD1 (6 bases). Deletions cut 4 bases from V and 2 bases from J, with 18 bases between. The CDR3 totals 15 residues. The germline gives CDR1 SQVTM, CDR2 ANQGSEA. Here the CDR3 reads CSVGTGFLGAYEQYF. The DNA of the CDR3 is TGCAGCGTTGGTACAGGGTTCCTTGGGGCCTACGAGCAGTACTTC.

The genes are TRBV9 and TRBJ1-2; perhaps TRBD1 as D (5 bases). The CDR3 contains 15 residues. V was cut by 4 bases and J by 0 bases, with 13 bases left in between. In germline, CDR1 is SGDLS, CDR2 YYNGEE. CDR3 nucleotide sequence: TGTGCCAGCAGCCTCCGGGACGGAGCTAACTATGGCTACACCTTC. The encoded protein is CASSLRDGANYGYTF.

The rearrangement uses TRBV9 and TRBJ2-5; perhaps D is TRBD1 or TRBD2 (5 bases each). Germline CDR1 SGDLS, CDR2 YYNGEE. The V end lost 6 bases, the J end lost 1 base, and 19 bases lay between the germline ends. The CDR3 is made up of 16 amino acids. Here the CDR3 reads CASTPKGTGTQETQYF. The DNA of the CDR3 is TGTGCCAGCACTCCTAAGGGAACGGGGACCCAAGAGACCCAGTACTTC.

This rearrangement joins TRBV19 to TRBJ2-1, with D possibly matching TRBD1 (5 bases). V gave up 1 base and J gave up 1 base, with 5 bases separating them. The length of the CDR3 is 14 residues. CDR1 is LNHDA and CDR2 is SQIVND in the germline V gene (reference sequence). CDR3 loop: CASSIGQSYNEQFF. The CDR3 DNA sequence: TGTGCCAGTAGTATAGGACAGTCCTACAATGAGCAGTTCTTC.

This clone was counted a few times. The genes are TRBV2 and TRBJ2-3; D tentatively fits TRBD1 or TRBD2 (6 bases each). Germline lookup yields CDR1 SNHLY and CDR2 FYNNEI. The CDR3 length is 15 residues. Trimming stripped 5 bases from V and 6 bases from J, with 18 bases between. CDR3 amino acids: CASSSGGPELDTQYF. For the CDR3, the DNA is TGTGCCAGCAGTTCCGGGGGCCCAGAATTGGATACGCAGTATTTT.

This rearrangement joins TRBV29-1 to TRBJ1-3; TRBD1 is a possible D gene (5 bases). The V end lost 6 bases, the J end lost 4 bases, and 16 bases lay between the germline ends. The CDR3 is made up of 14 amino acids. CDR1 and CDR2 from the germline V gene are SQVTM and ANQGSEA. The CDR3 spells CSVLPSGPGNTIYF. The CDR3 DNA reads as TGCAGCGTCCTTCCCTCAGGGCCGGGAAACACCATATATTTT.

Of note for this clone: The germline gene is not matched at one end of the junction; a read error may be the cause. The J gene is TRBJ2-1, the V gene TRBV4-1, with 9 bases fitting TRBD1. Germline CDR1 MGHRA, CDR2 YSYEKL. The CDR3 contains 15 residues. The DNA of the CDR3 is TGTGCCAGCAGCCAAGACAGGGGGTCCTACAATGAGCAGTTCTTC. Its translation: CASSQDRGSYNEQFF.

In this sample, this clone turned up many times. The chain combines TRBV13 with TRBJ2-3, with D unresolved. This CDR3 comprises 16 residues. Looked up from germline, CDR1 is PRHDT and CDR2 is FYEKMQ (reference sequence). V lost 5 bases to trimming and J lost 3 bases, with 18 bases between them. CDR3 nucleotide sequence: TGTGCCAGCAGCATCCGGGCCTCCATAGGGACAGATACGCAGTATTTT. Its protein is CASSIRASIGTDTQYF.

The genes are TRBV19 and TRBJ2-7; D possibly corresponds to TRBD2 (6 bases). CDR1 LNHDA and CDR2 SQIVND come from the germline V gene (reference sequence). CDR3 length: 16 amino acids. With 5 bases removed from V and 3 bases from J, the gap between germline ends came to 20 bases. The CDR3 loop is CASSPPGTLGGYEQYF. CDR3 in DNA: TGTGCCAGTAGTCCCCCCGGGACCCTCGGGGGCTACGAGCAGTACTTC.

This clone appeared a few times. The chain carries TRBV18 and TRBJ2-5, with D possibly TRBD2 on 5 matching bases. Trimming pared 3 bases from V and 4 bases from J, leaving 12 bases between. From germline, CDR1 is KGHSH and CDR2 LQKENI. This CDR3 region has 14 residues. CDR3 protein: CASSPPGGRETQYF. CDR3 nucleotide sequence: TGTGCCAGCTCACCCCCGGGCGGGCGAGAGACCCAGTACTTC.

This clone has more than one count but fewer than ten. The chain is built from TRBV29-1 and TRBJ1-2, with D possibly matching TRBD1 (5 bases). The CDR3 totals 11 residues. Germline V CDR1 and CDR2: SQVTM, ANQGSEA. V was shortened by 6 bases and J by 5 bases, with 10 bases between the two germline ends. CDR3 sequence (DNA): TGCAGCGTGTATCCAGGGTATGGCTACACCTTC. It yields the protein CSVYPGYGYTF.

This clone was counted a few times. The CDR3 protein is CSVLTCASGGHNEQFF. Here the CDR3 DNA reads TGCAGCGTCCTCACATGCGCTAGCGGGGGGCACAATGAGCAGTTCTTC. This chain connects TRBV29-1 to TRBJ2-1; 11 positions match TRBD2. CDR3 length: 16 amino acids. The germline V gene has CDR1 SQVTM and CDR2 ANQGSEA. V gave up 6 bases and J gave up 5 bases; unmatched junction bases: 12.

J is TRBJ2-7 and V is TRBV28; 11 nucleotides align to TRBD2. The CDR3 contains 14 residues. V dropped 10 bases and J dropped 3; count of bases not matched to a gene: 8. Germline-derived CDR1 and CDR2 are MDHEN and SYDVKM. The CDR3 region is CATLAGGRIYEQYF. The CDR3 coding sequence is TGTGCCACCCTAGCGGGGGGCCGCATCTACGAGCAGTACTTC.

The V gene is TRBV7-2, the J gene TRBJ2-1, with D maybe TRBD1 (5 bases). The CDR3 spans 14 residues. V lost 2 bases and J 6 bases, leaving 11 bases between the germline ends. Germline CDR1 and CDR2: SGHTA and FQGNSA. The CDR3 is CASSLNQGFNEQFF. In nucleotides, the CDR3 is TGTGCCAGCAGCTTAAACCAGGGTTTCAATGAGCAGTTCTTC. Together with reference TRBV7-2 and TRBJ2-1, the CDR3 gives the full variable domain: GAGVSQSPSNKVTEKGKDVELRCDPISGHTALYWYRQSLGQGLEFLIYFQGNSAPDKSGLPSDRFSAERTGGSVSTLTIQRTQQEDSAVYLCASSLNQGFNEQFFGPGTRLTVL.

This clone was counted between two and nine times. This chain links TRBV10-3 with TRBJ2-3; weak D call: TRBD1 (6 bases). Germline V lookup: CDR1 ENHRY, CDR2 SYGVKD. V lost 10 bases to trimming and J lost 2 bases, with 19 bases between them. The CDR3 consists of 15 residues. This chain's CDR3 is CASQLGPGDTDTQYF. DNA of the CDR3: TGTGCCAGTCAATTAGGGCCAGGGGACACAGATACGCAGTATTTT.